This TCR beta chain was sequenced in a study of T cells in Graves' hyperthyroidism and ophthalmopathy. Clinical symptoms, serum thyroxine, TRAb, thyroid ultrasound and orbital computed tomography informed diagnoses. The PBMCs were sourced from fresh peripheral blood (about 10 ml). The CDR3 is 15 amino acids. V lost 5 bases to trimming and J lost 0 bases, with 11 bases between them. The CDR3 regions of TCR beta were amplified from RNA transcripts. An initial round of RT-PCR targeting the TCR CDR3 relied on the HTBI primer set. TCRdb reanalysed the multiplex PCR reads using MiXCR and keeps one entry per CDR3 protein. Seen here are 500,000 to 600,000 distinct CDR3 sequences, roughly 21% observed once, and the top ten hold over 45%. This clonotype was counted many times.

This rearrangement joins TRBV12-3 or TRBV12-4 to TRBJ1-5, with a possible D match to TRBD1 (6 bases). The specimen was blood. The sequence was obtained from a man between 40 and 49 years old with Graves' ophthalmopathy. CDR3 DNA sequence: TGTGCCAGCAGTCGGACAGAATATAGCAATCAGCCCCAGCATTTT. Its protein product is CASSRTEYSNQPQHF.